The 30 T cell receptor beta chains presented below share a single source sample, sequenced in a study of T cells in Graves' hyperthyroidism and ophthalmopathy. TCR beta CDR3 regions were amplified from RNA transcripts. HTBI primers were employed in a first-round RT-PCR of the TCR CDR3. TCRdb fed the multiplex PCR reads into MiXCR, producing one record per CDR3 protein. Among about 700,000 distinct CDR3 sequences listed, 45% were seen once. The sample consisted of peripheral blood or thyroid tissue (not recorded which). The receptors originated from an adult man with Graves' disease, either hyperthyroidism or ophthalmopathy (not recorded which).

This clonotype was seen repeatedly, ten times or more. This sequence joins TRBV10-3 and TRBJ1-3; D call uncertain. V lost 11 bases, J lost 1 base, and 15 bases lay in between. Looked up from germline, CDR1 is ENHRY and CDR2 is SYGVKD. There are 14 residues in the CDR3. CDR3: CAAQGGPSGNTIYF. In DNA form, the CDR3 reads TGTGCCGCTCAAGGCGGGCCTTCTGGAAACACCATATATTTT.

In this sample, this clonotype turned up many times. The chain links TRBV2 to TRBJ1-3; D not resolved. Germline-derived CDR1 and CDR2 are SNHLY and FYNNEI. This CDR3 contains 15 residues. V gave up 4 bases and J gave up 0 bases, with 10 bases separating them. CDR3 in amino acids: CASSAGQSSGNTIYF. CDR3 coding DNA: TGTGCCAGCAGTGCCGGGCAGAGCTCTGGAAACACCATATATTTT.

This clonotype was seen repeatedly, ten times or more. The V gene is TRBV7-9, the J gene TRBJ1-4; possibly TRBD1 for D (5 bases). V was trimmed by 4 bases and J by 8 bases, leaving 20 bases between them. Germline CDR1 and CDR2: SEHNR and FQNEAQ (reference sequence). This CDR3 has 16 amino acids. CDR3 sequence: CASSYTDSGVWEKLFF. DNA for the CDR3: TGTGCCAGCAGCTACACCGACAGCGGGGTTTGGGAAAAACTGTTTTTT. Full variable domain (remainder filled in from reference TRBV7-9 and TRBJ1-4): DTGVSQNPRHKITKRGQNVTFRCDPISEHNRLYWYRQTLGQGPEFLTYFQNEAQLEKSRLLSDRFSAERPKGSFSTLEIQRTEQGDSAMYLCASSYTDSGVWEKLFFGSGTQLSVL.

Note on this clonotype: Just one base apart from a much larger clone, this may be a read error. This chain uses TRBV10-3 with TRBJ2-7; TRBD2 is a possible D gene (6 bases). Germline V gene data show CDR1 as ENHRY and CDR2 as SYGVKD. The CDR3 has 14 residues. In DNA form, the CDR3 reads TGTGCCATCGGGGCGGGGCAGGGCCTATACGGGCAGTACTTC. This translates into CAIGAGQGLYGQYF.

This chain joins TRBV7-9 and TRBJ1-5; 9 bases agree with TRBD1. The germline CDR1 and CDR2 sequences are SEHNR and FQNEAQ (reference sequence). Trimming took 5 bases from V and 3 from J; bases not matched to a gene: 5. The CDR3 is 15 amino acids. As DNA, the CDR3 is TGTGCCAGCAGCGGGACAGGGTATGACAATCAGCCCCAGCATTTT. This encodes CASSGTGYDNQPQHF. The full variable domain, with the rest looked up from reference TRBV7-9 and TRBJ1-5, is DTGVSQNPRHKITKRGQNVTFRCDPISEHNRLYWYRQTLGQGPEFLTYFQNEAQLEKSRLLSDRFSAERPKGSFSTLEIQRTEQGDSAMYLCASSGTGYDNQPQHFGDGTRLSIL.

V is TRBV18 and J is TRBJ1-2; D perhaps matches TRBD1 (6 bases). CDR1 is KGHSH and CDR2 is LQKENI in the germline V gene. The CDR3 is 12 amino acids. V was clipped by 4 bases and J by 6 bases, with 9 bases between them. CDR3 region: CASSQGDHGYTF. As DNA, the CDR3 is TGTGCCAGCTCACAGGGGGACCATGGCTACACCTTC.

Turning to this clonotype: With a much larger clone just one base away, this may be a read error. The rearrangement joins TRBV11-2 to TRBJ2-7; D may correspond to TRBD1 or TRBD2 (5 bases each). CDR1 is SGHAT, CDR2 FQNNGV, per germline. The CDR3 covers 15 residues. V lost 5 bases and J 3 bases, leaving 17 bases between the germline ends. The CDR3 protein is CASSPYRGRDYEQYF. The CDR3 bases are TGTGCCAGCAGCCCGTACCGGGGCAGAGACTACGAGCAGTACTTC.

In this sample, this clonotype turned up a few times. The chain carries TRBV2 and TRBJ1-1; a possible D gene is TRBD1 (5 bases). The CDR3 is made up of 15 amino acids. Trimming removed 5 bases from V and 6 bases from J, with 19 bases in between. Germline assignment: CDR1 SNHLY and CDR2 FYNNEI. The DNA for the CDR3 is TGTGCCAGCAGTTACTCAAGGGACGCAAGGGCTGAAGCTTTCTTT. Encoded protein: CASSYSRDARAEAFF.

This clonotype was recorded at least ten times. This chain links TRBV10-3 with TRBJ1-3; possible D gene TRBD1, 5 bases. This CDR3 region has 15 residues. Germline V CDR1 and CDR2: ENHRY, SYGVKD. Trimming took 6 bases from V and 0 from J, leaving 12 bases between them. CDR3 region: CAIRDDSDSGNTIYF. The CDR3 DNA reads TGTGCCATCAGGGACGACAGTGACTCTGGAAACACCATATATTTT.

The rearrangement joins TRBV7-9 to TRBJ2-5; 8 nucleotides agree with TRBD1. The V segment lost 0 bases and the J segment 3 bases; nucleotides outside the gene matches: 3. The CDR3 has 15 amino acids. Germline V gene lookup returns CDR1 SEHNR and CDR2 FQNEAQ (reference sequence). As DNA, the CDR3 is TGTGCCAGCAGCTTAGCCGGGACAGGAAAAGAGACCCAGTACTTC. Translation: CASSLAGTGKETQYF.

This clonotype has a single count. The missing conserved phenylalanine or tryptophan at the end of this CDR3 makes a read error likely. The genes are TRBV25-1 and TRBJ1-2; TRBD1 aligns across 10 bases. This CDR3 is 13 amino acids long. The V and J ends lost 6 bases and 5 bases, in that order; junction bases with no gene match: 3. Germline CDR1 MGHDK, CDR2 SYGVNS. The DNA for the CDR3 is TGTGCCAGCAGCGGGACAGGGGTATATGGCTACACCTCC. Its translation: CASSGTGVYGYTS.

The chain carries TRBV7-8 and TRBJ1-5, with D perhaps TRBD1 (5 bases). The germline V gene encodes CDR1 SGHVS and CDR2 FQNEAQ. Trimming left V 4 bases short and J 7 bases short, with 23 bases between. The CDR3 spans 17 residues. Here the CDR3 DNA reads TGTGCCAGCAGCTCTATCGGGACCTCGAGGATGGACCAGCCCCAGCATTTT. It is translated as CASSSIGTSRMDQPQHF.

V is TRBV6-6 and J is TRBJ2-7, with D possibly TRBD1 on 5 matching bases. V was pared by 0 bases and J by 0 bases, with 18 bases between. Germline lookup yields CDR1 MNHNY and CDR2 SVGAGI (reference sequence). The CDR3 sequence is 18 residues long. CDR3 nucleotides: TGTGCCAGCAGTTACTCCGGCAGGGTAGCAGATTACTCCTACGAGCAGTACTTC. This translates into CASSYSGRVADYSYEQYF.

The CDR3 is CSARGQGANVLTF. CDR3 sequence (DNA): TGCAGTGCGAGGGGACAGGGGGCCAACGTCCTGACTTTC. The chain joins TRBV20-1 to TRBJ2-6; 7 nucleotides line up with TRBD1. V was pared by 6 bases and J by 4 bases, with 3 bases of the junction left unmatched. This CDR3 has 13 residues. From germline, CDR1 is DFQATT and CDR2 SNEGSKA (reference sequence).

This clonotype occurred a few times. V and J are TRBV6-5 and TRBJ2-7, with 7 bases matching TRBD1. The end of the DNA is better explained by TRBJ2-1, so the J call may be wrong. The CDR3 runs 14 residues. Germline values: CDR1 MNHEY, CDR2 SVGAGI. The CDR3 here is CASSRGQAYNEQFF. CDR3 DNA: TGTGCCAGCAGTAGAGGACAGGCCTACAATGAGCAGTTCTTC.

There are a few counts of this clonotype. This chain joins TRBV2 and TRBJ2-7, with 13 bases aligning to TRBD2. V was clipped by 6 bases and J by 5 bases; unmatched bases: 7. This CDR3 has 15 residues. Germline assignment: CDR1 SNHLY and CDR2 FYNNEI. CDR3 bases: TGTGCCAGCAGCTTAGGTACTAGCGGGAGGGACGAGCAGTACTTC. Protein sequence: CASSLGTSGRDEQYF.

About this clonotype: This sequence may be a read error, since a much larger clone differs from it by one base. The chain employs TRBV9 and TRBJ1-1; weak D call: TRBD1 (5 bases). CDR1 is SGDLS, CDR2 YYNGEE, per germline. The CDR3 sequence is 14 residues long. Trimming took off 6 bases at V and 0 bases at J, with 12 bases between the two ends. The CDR3 nucleotides read TGTGCCAGCACCCGGGACGACATGAACACTGAAGCTTTCTTT. Amino acid sequence: CASTRDDMNTEAFF.

The rearrangement links TRBV20-1 to TRBJ1-5; unclear D gene. This CDR3 is built from 15 residues. From germline, CDR1 is DFQATT and CDR2 SNEGSKA (reference sequence). The germline V and J ends were trimmed by 7 bases and 5 bases, with 21 bases remaining between them. CDR3 DNA sequence: TGCAGTGTCGGCTTAGGCACCGCCGCTGATCAGCCCCAGCATTTT. Translation: CSVGLGTAADQPQHF.

This clonotype was picked up many times. The DNA of the CDR3 is TGTGCCAGCAGCTTAGTAGGGCGAGGGGCCAACGTCCTGACTTTC. Translated: CASSLVGRGANVLTF. The chain couples TRBV7-9 to TRBJ2-6; no clear D gene. Germline values: CDR1 SEHNR, CDR2 FQNEAQ (reference sequence). This CDR3 has 15 residues. The V end lost 1 base, the J end lost 4 bases, and 8 bases lay between the germline ends.

The rearrangement uses TRBV5-1 and TRBJ1-4; D is perhaps TRBD1 (5 bases). With 4 bases removed from V and 8 bases from J, the gap between germline ends came to 18 bases. Per germline, CDR1 SGHRS and CDR2 YFSETQ. This CDR3 is built from 15 residues. CDR3 loop: CASSPTTGQNEKLFF. The CDR3 nucleotides read TGCGCCAGCAGCCCGACGACGGGGCAGAACGAAAAACTGTTTTTT.

This clonotype was seen ten or more times. The chain has TRBV9 and TRBJ1-3; weak D call: TRBD1 (6 bases). V lost 3 bases, J lost 11 bases, and 15 bases lay in between. The CDR3 spans 13 residues. Germline values: CDR1 SGDLS, CDR2 YYNGEE. The CDR3 nucleotides are TGTGCCAGCAGCGCAGGGACAATAGGTGCCATATATTTT. Amino acid sequence: CASSAGTIGAIYF.

This clonotype has only one observation. This rearrangement joins TRBV2 to TRBJ1-6; 9 bases are shared with TRBD1. Germline V gives CDR1 SNHLY, CDR2 FYNNEI. This CDR3 spans 13 amino acids. CDR3 DNA: TGTGCTAGATTGGGACAGGGACGGTCACCCCTCCACTTT. Amino acid sequence: CARLGQGRSPLHF.

The chain has TRBV19 and TRBJ2-7; D tentatively reads TRBD1 or TRBD2 (5 bases each). The CDR3 is made up of 13 amino acids. Looked up from germline, CDR1 is LNHDA and CDR2 is SQIVND (reference sequence). V dropped 4 bases and J dropped 7 bases, with 14 bases sitting between them. CDR3 sequence: CASSTGTNNEQYF. The CDR3 region has the DNA TGTGCCAGTAGTACCGGGACCAACAATGAGCAGTACTTC.

The table lists this clonotype with many counts. V is TRBV12-3 or TRBV12-4 and J is TRBJ1-6; D gene ambiguous. V lost 3 bases, J lost 7 bases, and 7 bases lay in between. The CDR3 is made up of 13 amino acids. The DNA of the CDR3 is TGTGCCAGCAGTTTTTCGGGGAATTCACCCCTCCACTTT. Translating it yields CASSFSGNSPLHF.

A remark on this clonotype: A much larger clone lies a single base off, so this may be a read error. The gene calls are TRBV7-2 and TRBJ2-7; 7 positions agree with TRBD2. CDR3 length equals 14 residues. The germline V gene has CDR1 SGHTA and CDR2 FQGNSA. The CDR3 bases are TGTGCCAGCAGTGAACTCGGGGGGACCTACGAGGAGTACTTC. This encodes CASSELGGTYEEYF.

This clonotype showed up just a few times. The rearrangement joins TRBV5-5 to TRBJ1-1; a possible D gene is TRBD1 (5 bases). The CDR3 sequence is 13 residues long. CDR1 SGHKS and CDR2 YYEKEE come from the germline V gene (reference sequence). Between the trimmed V and J ends, which lost 5 bases and 6 bases, there was a span of 14 bases. CDR3 DNA sequence: TGTGCCAGCAGTTTAAGTCCGACAGCTGAAGCTTTCTTT. This gives the protein CASSLSPTAEAFF.

In the case of this clonotype: The junction and the germline gene differ at one end; a read error may be behind it. This sequence joins TRBV12-3 or TRBV12-4 and TRBJ2-7; no firm D call. The CDR3 is made up of 10 amino acids. CDR3 DNA: TGTGCCAGCGGATCCTGCGAGCAGTACTTC. Translated, it gives CASGSCEQYF.

This clonotype was detected once. This chain joins TRBV29-1 and TRBJ1-1, with no clear D. This CDR3 spans 10 amino acids. Germline V gene lookup returns CDR1 SQVTM and CDR2 ANQGSEA. The germline V and J ends were trimmed by 4 bases and 11 bases, with 11 bases remaining between them. CDR3 amino acids: CSVVSGFAFF. DNA of the CDR3: TGCAGCGTTGTGTCCGGGTTTGCTTTCTTT.

The chain joins TRBV6-1 to TRBJ1-5, with unresolved D. V lost 1 base and J 13 bases, leaving 14 bases between the germline ends. Per the germline V gene, CDR1 is MNHNS and CDR2 is SASEGT. This CDR3 contains 13 residues. The CDR3 DNA follows: TGTGCCAGCAGTGAAGAGGTGGTCGGCTATCAGCATTTT. It encodes CASSEEVVGYQHF.

V gene TRBV2 combines with J gene TRBJ1-1; 9 bases map to TRBD1. J lost 5 bases, V lost 6 bases, and 10 bases had no gene match. The germline gives CDR1 SNHLY, CDR2 FYNNEI. The CDR3 runs to 15 residues. The CDR3 region is CASSKAGTGRTEAFF. CDR3 coding DNA: TGTGCCAGCAGCAAGGCGGGGACAGGGCGGACTGAAGCTTTCTTT.